Below, 16 T cell receptor beta chains from the same sample are listed, as sequenced in a study of blood T cell repertoires in COVID-19. Sequenced by immunoSEQ multiplex PCR; TCRdb stores in-frame clones only, minus some. The sample comprises roughly 430,000 clones, approximately 86% of which are singletons, and around 2.1% rests with the top ten. Sequencing was performed on PBMCs or T cells enriched from blood (not recorded which). These receptors were taken from a woman aged 35 to 49 with acute COVID-19.

The chain employs TRBV2 and TRBJ1-2; TRBD1 matches 9 bases. V shed 5 bases and J 4 bases; nucleotides not matched to a gene: 5. CDR3 size: 14 residues. Germline loops: CDR1 SNHLY, CDR2 FYNNEI. The chain's CDR3 is CASSLQGAGYGYTF. The DNA for the CDR3 is TGTGCCAGCAGTTTACAGGGGGCGGGCTATGGCTACACCTTC.

This sequence joins TRBV7-9 and TRBJ2-3; 13 bases map to TRBD2. The CDR3 contains 16 residues. In germline, CDR1 is SEHNR, CDR2 FQNEAQ (reference sequence). V dropped 5 bases and J dropped 5; count of bases not matched to a gene: 7. CDR3: CASSRGLAGRKDTQYF. DNA for the CDR3: TGTGCCAGCAGCCGGGGACTAGCGGGGAGAAAAGATACGCAGTATTTT.

The V call is TRBV2, the J call TRBJ2-2; TRBD1 matches 8 bases. The CDR3 is made up of 15 amino acids. Germline lookup yields CDR1 SNHLY and CDR2 FYNNEI. V lost 4 bases to trimming and J lost 1 base; unmatched junction nucleotides: 2. The CDR3 protein is CASSGTGRNTGELFF. Here the CDR3 DNA reads TGTGCCAGCAGTGGGACAGGGCGGAACACCGGGGAGCTGTTTTTT. The whole variable domain, remainder taken from reference TRBV2 and TRBJ2-2, is EPEVTQTPSHQVTQMGQEVILRCVPISNHLYFYWYRQILGQKVEFLVSFYNNEISEKSEIFDDQFSVERPDGSNFTLKIRSTKLEDSAMYFCASSGTGRNTGELFFGEGSRLTVL.

The CDR3 nucleotides are TGTGCCAGCAGTGAAGTGACGGGAGTCGCCTACACCTTC. This gives the protein CASSEVTGVAYTF. The rearrangement links TRBV6-1 to TRBJ1-2, with D hard to call. V lost 1 base and J lost 10, with 13 bases in between. Germline loops: CDR1 MNHNS, CDR2 SASEGT. The CDR3 length is 13 residues.

This CDR3 is CASSDLGQGSSGFTDTQYF. CDR3 in DNA: TGTGCCAGCAGCGACTTGGGACAGGGATCATCGGGTTTTACAGATACGCAGTATTTT. J is TRBJ2-3 and V is TRBV9; 9 positions agree with TRBD1. CDR3 length equals 19 residues. In germline, CDR1 is SGDLS, CDR2 YYNGEE. The junction had 17 bases not matched to a gene; V was cut back by 3 bases and J by 3 bases.

The V and J genes are TRBV7-2 and TRBJ2-3; 8 bases line up with TRBD2. The V gene's germline CDR1 is SGHTA and CDR2 FQGNSA. The length of the CDR3 is 14 residues. V shed 7 bases and J 0 bases; nucleotides not matched to a gene: 3. CDR3 nucleotides: TGTGCCAGCAAAGCGGGGGTTAGCACAGATACGCAGTATTTT. The encoded protein is CASKAGVSTDTQYF.

This chain uses TRBV5-4 with TRBJ1-6; 9 bases align to TRBD1. Germline V gene sequence: CDR1 SGHNT, CDR2 YYREEE (reference sequence). The CDR3 has 15 amino acids. Losses at the gene ends were 2 bases for V and 7 bases for J; bases not matched to a gene: 4. CDR3 loop: CASSFKDRGNSPLHF. Written as DNA, the CDR3 is TGTGCCAGCAGCTTTAAGGACAGGGGAAATTCACCCCTCCACTTT.

This clone was detected only once. The J gene is TRBJ1-1, the V gene TRBV30, with 11 bases aligning to TRBD1. Trimming removed 2 bases from V and 0 bases from J; junction bases left unmatched: 11. This CDR3 is built from 18 residues. Germline V gene lookup returns CDR1 GTSNPN and CDR2 SVGIG (reference sequence). The CDR3 reads CAWSPRDRGYSMNTEAFF. CDR3 sequence (DNA): TGTGCCTGGAGTCCTCGGGACAGGGGGTATAGCATGAACACTGAAGCTTTCTTT. Based on the CDR3 plus reference TRBV30 and TRBJ1-1, the full variable domain is SQTIHQWPATLVQPVGSPLSLECTVEGTSNPNLYWYRQAAGRGLQLLFYSVGIGQISSEVPQNLSASRPQDRQFILSSKKLLLSDSGFYLCAWSPRDRGYSMNTEAFFGQGTRLTVV.

With regard to this clone: Other DNA sequences in this specimen translate into the identical CDR3. The chain combines TRBV9 with TRBJ1-5, with a tentative D call TRBD1 (6 bases). Germline V gene sequence: CDR1 SGDLS, CDR2 YYNGEE. V lost 0 bases to trimming and J lost 5 bases, with 6 bases between them. This CDR3 has 13 residues. In DNA form, the CDR3 reads TGTGCCAGCAGCGTAGAGGGGGATCAGCCCCAGCATTTT. Translation gives CASSVEGDQPQHF. Full variable domain (remainder filled in from reference TRBV9 and TRBJ1-5): DSGVTQTPKHLITATGQRVTLRCSPRSGDLSVYWYQQSLDQGLQFLIQYYNGEERAKGNILERFSAQQFPDLHSELNLSSLELGDSALYFCASSVEGDQPQHFGDGTRLSIL.

The chain employs TRBV5-1 and TRBJ1-2, with 7 bases matching TRBD1. The junction had 10 bases not matched to a gene; V was cut back by 4 bases and J by 4 bases. Germline lookup yields CDR1 SGHRS and CDR2 YFSETQ. The CDR3 extends over 15 amino acids. CDR3 protein: CASSPDRRDGYGYTF. The CDR3 DNA reads as TGCGCCAGCAGCCCGGACAGGAGGGATGGCTATGGCTACACCTTC.

This rearrangement joins TRBV6-5 to TRBJ1-1, with D unclear. The germline gives CDR1 MNHEY, CDR2 SVGAGI. V lost 2 bases and J 1 base, leaving 8 bases between the germline ends. There are 14 residues in the CDR3. Here the CDR3 reads CASSYGAGNTEAFF. The DNA for the CDR3 is TGTGCCAGCAGTTACGGCGCAGGGAACACTGAAGCTTTCTTT.

The rearrangement uses TRBV5-6 and TRBJ2-1; 9 nucleotides align to TRBD2. The CDR3 sequence is 17 residues long. CDR1 and CDR2 from the germline V gene are SGHDT and YYEEEE. The V and J ends lost 0 bases and 6 bases, in that order; junction bases with no gene match: 10. Here the CDR3 DNA reads TGTGCCAGCAGCTTGGCAGGGAGGCTAGCGGGGCCCAATGAGCAGTTCTTC. Residues: CASSLAGRLAGPNEQFF.

The chain carries TRBV20-1 and TRBJ1-2; weak D call: TRBD1 (6 bases). This CDR3 is 15 amino acids long. V was cut by 3 bases and J by 0 bases, with 14 bases left in between. Germline-derived CDR1 and CDR2 are DFQATT and SNEGSKA (reference sequence). CDR3 coding DNA: TGCAGTGCTAGTAAGGACAGCACAGCTAACTATGGCTACACCTTC. The encoded protein is CSASKDSTANYGYTF.

The rearrangement uses TRBV24-1 and TRBJ2-1; 9 nucleotides agree with TRBD1. The CDR3 length is 16 residues. From germline, CDR1 is KGHDR and CDR2 SFDVKD. V trimming: 3 bases; J trimming: 7 bases; junction bases outside the gene matches: 9. CDR3 sequence: CATSDRLGQGRNEQFF. In nucleotides, the CDR3 is TGTGCCACCAGTGATCGCCTCGGACAGGGGAGGAATGAGCAGTTCTTC.

The table lists this clone with a count of one. This chain connects TRBV10-3 to TRBJ1-1; D call uncertain. The CDR3 loop spans 13 amino acids. CDR1 and CDR2 from the germline V gene are ENHRY and SYGVKD. With 3 bases removed from V and 5 bases from J, the gap between germline ends came to 10 bases. The chain's CDR3 is CAISDRAGTEAFF. The CDR3 bases are TGTGCCATCAGTGATCGAGCGGGTACTGAAGCTTTCTTT.

This clone occurred many times. This chain joins TRBV4-1 and TRBJ2-1; possibly TRBD1 for D (5 bases). The CDR3 covers 16 residues. Germline V gene data show CDR1 as MGHRA and CDR2 as YSYEKL. V was shortened by 3 bases and J by 4 bases, with 16 bases between the two germline ends. The CDR3 sequence is CASSHHSRAGYNEQFF. The CDR3 nucleotides are TGCGCCAGCAGCCACCATAGTCGGGCAGGGTACAATGAGCAGTTCTTC.